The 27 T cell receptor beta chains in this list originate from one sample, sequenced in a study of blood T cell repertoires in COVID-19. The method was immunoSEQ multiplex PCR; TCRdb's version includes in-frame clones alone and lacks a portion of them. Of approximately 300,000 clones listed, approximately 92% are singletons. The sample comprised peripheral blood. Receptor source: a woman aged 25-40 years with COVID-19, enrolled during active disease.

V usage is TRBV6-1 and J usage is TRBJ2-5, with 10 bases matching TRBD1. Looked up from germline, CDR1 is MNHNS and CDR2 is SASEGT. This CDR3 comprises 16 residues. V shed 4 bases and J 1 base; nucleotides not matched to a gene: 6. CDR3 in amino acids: CASSAPTGGVQETQYF. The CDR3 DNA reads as TGTGCCAGCAGTGCACCGACAGGGGGCGTCCAAGAGACCCAGTACTTC.

The CDR3 coding sequence is TGTGCCAGCAGCCAAGGGGGACTACCCGGCTATCAGCCCCAGCATTTT. Amino acid sequence: CASSQGGLPGYQPQHF. The J gene is TRBJ1-5, the V gene TRBV3-1 (or the pseudogene TRBV3-2); perhaps TRBD1 as D (5 bases). The CDR3 contains 16 residues. Trimming removed 1 base at V and 5 bases at J, with 15 bases between. Per germline, CDR1 LGHDT and CDR2 YNNKEL (reference sequence).

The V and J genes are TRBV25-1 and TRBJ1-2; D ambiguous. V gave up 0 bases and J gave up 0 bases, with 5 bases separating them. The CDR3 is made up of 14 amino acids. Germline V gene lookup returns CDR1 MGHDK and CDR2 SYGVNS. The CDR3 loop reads CASSEYRANYGYTF. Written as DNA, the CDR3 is TGTGCCAGCAGTGAATATAGAGCTAACTATGGCTACACCTTC.

As DNA, the CDR3 is TGTGCCAGCACGAGGACTAGCGGGATAGCGCGCGAGCAGTACTTC. Protein product: CASTRTSGIAREQYF. This chain joins TRBV27 and TRBJ2-7; 12 bases are a match to TRBD2. V lost 7 bases and J lost 6; bases outside the gene matches: 10. CDR3 length equals 15 residues. Germline V gene lookup returns CDR1 MNHEY and CDR2 SMNVEV (reference sequence).

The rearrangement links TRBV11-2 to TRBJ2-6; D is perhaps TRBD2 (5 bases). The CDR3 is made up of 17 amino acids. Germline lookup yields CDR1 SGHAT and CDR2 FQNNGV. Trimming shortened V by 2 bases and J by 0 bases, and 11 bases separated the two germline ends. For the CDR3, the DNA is TGTGCCAGCAGCTTACGAGGGCAGCTCTCTGGGGCCAACGTCCTGACTTTC. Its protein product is CASSLRGQLSGANVLTF.

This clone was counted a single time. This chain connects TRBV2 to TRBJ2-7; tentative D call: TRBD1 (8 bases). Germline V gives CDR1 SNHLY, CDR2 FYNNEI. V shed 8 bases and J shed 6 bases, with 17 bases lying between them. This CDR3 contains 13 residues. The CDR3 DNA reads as TGTGCCAGCTCGGGGGGACAGGTCATCGAGCAGTACTTC. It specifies CASSGGQVIEQYF.

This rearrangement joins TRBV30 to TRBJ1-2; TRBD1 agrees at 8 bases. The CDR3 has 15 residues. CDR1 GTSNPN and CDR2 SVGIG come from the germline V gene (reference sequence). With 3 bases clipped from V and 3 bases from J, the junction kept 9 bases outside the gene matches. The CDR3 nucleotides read TGTGCCTGGAGAGGATATGGACAGGGTTACTATGGCTACACCTTC. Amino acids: CAWRGYGQGYYGYTF.

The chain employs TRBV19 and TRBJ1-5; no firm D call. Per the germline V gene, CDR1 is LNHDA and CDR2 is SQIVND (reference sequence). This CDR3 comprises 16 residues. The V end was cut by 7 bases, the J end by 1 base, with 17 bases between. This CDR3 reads CASTKGSGRSNQPQHF. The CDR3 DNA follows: TGTGCCAGTACTAAAGGGAGCGGACGGAGCAATCAGCCCCAGCATTTT.

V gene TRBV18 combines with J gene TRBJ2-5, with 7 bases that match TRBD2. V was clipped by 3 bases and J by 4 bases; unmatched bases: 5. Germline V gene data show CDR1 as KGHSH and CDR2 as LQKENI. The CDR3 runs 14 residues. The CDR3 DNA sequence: TGTGCCAGCTCACCTGCGGGGGAGGGAGAGACCCAGTACTTC. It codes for CASSPAGEGETQYF.

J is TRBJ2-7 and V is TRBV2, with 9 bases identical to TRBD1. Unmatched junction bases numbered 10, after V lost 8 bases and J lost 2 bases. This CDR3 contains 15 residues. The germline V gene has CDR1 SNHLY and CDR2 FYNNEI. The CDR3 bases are TGTGCCAGCTCCCAGAGGGACAGGGATCCCTACGAGCAGTACTTC. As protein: CASSQRDRDPYEQYF.

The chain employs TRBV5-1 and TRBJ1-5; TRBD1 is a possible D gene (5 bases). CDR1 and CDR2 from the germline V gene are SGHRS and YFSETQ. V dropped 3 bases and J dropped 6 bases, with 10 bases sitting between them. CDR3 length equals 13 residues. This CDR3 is CASSSGGGQPQHF. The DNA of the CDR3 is TGCGCCAGCAGCTCGGGGGGAGGTCAGCCCCAGCATTTT.

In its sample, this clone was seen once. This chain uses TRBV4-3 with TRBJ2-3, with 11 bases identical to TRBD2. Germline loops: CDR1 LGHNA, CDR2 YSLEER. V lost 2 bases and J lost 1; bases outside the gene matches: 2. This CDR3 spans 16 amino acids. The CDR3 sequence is CASSQSGLAGTDTQYF. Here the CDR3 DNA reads TGCGCCAGCAGCCAATCGGGACTAGCGGGCACAGATACGCAGTATTTT.

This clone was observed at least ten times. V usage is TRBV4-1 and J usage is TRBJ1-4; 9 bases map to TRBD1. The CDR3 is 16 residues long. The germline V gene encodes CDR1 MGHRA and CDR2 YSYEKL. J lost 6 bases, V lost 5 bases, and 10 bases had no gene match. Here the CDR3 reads CASSSHPRDRDEKLFF. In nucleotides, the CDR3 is TGCGCCAGCAGCTCGCATCCTCGGGACAGGGATGAAAAACTGTTTTTT.

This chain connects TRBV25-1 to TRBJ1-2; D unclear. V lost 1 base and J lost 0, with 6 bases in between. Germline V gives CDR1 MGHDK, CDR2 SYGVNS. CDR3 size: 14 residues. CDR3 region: CASSEWAANYGYTF. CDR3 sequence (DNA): TGTGCCAGCAGTGAATGGGCCGCTAACTATGGCTACACCTTC.

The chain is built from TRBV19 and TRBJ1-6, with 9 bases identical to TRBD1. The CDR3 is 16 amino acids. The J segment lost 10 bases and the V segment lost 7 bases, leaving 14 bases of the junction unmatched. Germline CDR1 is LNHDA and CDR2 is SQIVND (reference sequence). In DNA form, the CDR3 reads TGTGCCAGTACCCCATACGCGGGACAGGGCGAATCACCCCTCCACTTT. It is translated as CASTPYAGQGESPLHF.

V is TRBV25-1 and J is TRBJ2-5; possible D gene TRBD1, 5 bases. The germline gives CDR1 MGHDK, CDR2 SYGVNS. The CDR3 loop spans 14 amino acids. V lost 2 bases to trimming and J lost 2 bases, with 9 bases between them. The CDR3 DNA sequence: TGTGCCAGCAGTGAAGGGGCGGAGCAAGAGACCCAGTACTTC. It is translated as CASSEGAEQETQYF.

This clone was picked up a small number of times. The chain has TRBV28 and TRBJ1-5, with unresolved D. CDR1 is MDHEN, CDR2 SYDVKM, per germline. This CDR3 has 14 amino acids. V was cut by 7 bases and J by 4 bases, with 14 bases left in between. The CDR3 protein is CASNPLMYNQPQHF. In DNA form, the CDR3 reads TGTGCCAGCAATCCTCTAATGTATAATCAGCCCCAGCATTTT.

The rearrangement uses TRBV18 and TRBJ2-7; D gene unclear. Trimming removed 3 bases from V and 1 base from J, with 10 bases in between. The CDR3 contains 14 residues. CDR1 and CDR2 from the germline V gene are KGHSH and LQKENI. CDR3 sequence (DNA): TGTGCCAGCTCACCGATGTCCGGGTCCTACGAGCAGTACTTC. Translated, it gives CASSPMSGSYEQYF.

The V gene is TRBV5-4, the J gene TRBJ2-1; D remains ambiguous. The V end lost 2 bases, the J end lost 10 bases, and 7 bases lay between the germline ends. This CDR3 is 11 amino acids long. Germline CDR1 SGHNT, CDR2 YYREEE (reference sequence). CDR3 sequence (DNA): TGTGCCAGCAGCTTAATGGAGGAGCAGTTCTTC. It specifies CASSLMEEQFF.

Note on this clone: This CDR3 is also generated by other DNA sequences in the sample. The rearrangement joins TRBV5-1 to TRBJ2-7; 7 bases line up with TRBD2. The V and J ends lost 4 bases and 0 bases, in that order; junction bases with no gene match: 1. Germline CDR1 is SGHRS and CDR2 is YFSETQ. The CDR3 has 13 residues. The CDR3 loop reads CASSRDYSYEQYF. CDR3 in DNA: TGCGCCAGCAGCCGGGACTACTCCTACGAGCAGTACTTC.

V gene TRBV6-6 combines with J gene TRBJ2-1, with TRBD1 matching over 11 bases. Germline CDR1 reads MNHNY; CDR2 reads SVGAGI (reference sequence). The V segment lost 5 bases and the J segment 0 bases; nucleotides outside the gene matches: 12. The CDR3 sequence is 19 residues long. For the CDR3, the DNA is TGTGCCAGCAGTCCACGTCCCGGGACAGGGGGGAGCTCCTACAATGAGCAGTTCTTC. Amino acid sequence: CASSPRPGTGGSSYNEQFF.

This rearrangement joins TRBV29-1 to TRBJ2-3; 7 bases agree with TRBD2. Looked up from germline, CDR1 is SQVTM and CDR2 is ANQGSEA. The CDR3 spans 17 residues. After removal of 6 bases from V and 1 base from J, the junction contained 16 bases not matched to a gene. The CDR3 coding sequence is TGCAGCGTAGCGGATATACTAGCGTCCATTCGCACAGATACGCAGTATTTT. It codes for CSVADILASIRTDTQYF.

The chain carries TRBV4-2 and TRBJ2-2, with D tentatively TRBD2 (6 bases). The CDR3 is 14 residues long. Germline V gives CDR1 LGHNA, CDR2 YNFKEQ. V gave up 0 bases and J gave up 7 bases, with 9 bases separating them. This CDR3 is CASSQDLRGGELFF. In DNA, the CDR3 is TGTGCCAGCAGCCAAGATCTGCGGGGCGGGGAGCTGTTTTTT.

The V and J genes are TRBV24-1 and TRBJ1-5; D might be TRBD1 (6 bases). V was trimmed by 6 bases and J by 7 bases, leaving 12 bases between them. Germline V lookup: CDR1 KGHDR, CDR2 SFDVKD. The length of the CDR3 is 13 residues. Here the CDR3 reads CATSTSGEQPQHF. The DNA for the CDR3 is TGTGCCACCAGTACCTCAGGGGAGCAGCCCCAGCATTTT.

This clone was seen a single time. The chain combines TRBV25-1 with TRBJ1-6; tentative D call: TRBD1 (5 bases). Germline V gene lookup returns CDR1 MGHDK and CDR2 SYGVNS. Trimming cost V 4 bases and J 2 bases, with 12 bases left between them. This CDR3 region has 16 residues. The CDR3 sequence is CASSAYAGPYNSPLHF. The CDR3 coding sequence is TGTGCCAGCAGTGCCTATGCAGGGCCCTATAATTCACCCCTCCACTTT.

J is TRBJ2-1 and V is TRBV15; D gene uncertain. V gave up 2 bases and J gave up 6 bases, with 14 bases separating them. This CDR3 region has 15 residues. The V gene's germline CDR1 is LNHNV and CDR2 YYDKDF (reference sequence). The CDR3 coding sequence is TGTGCCACCAGCAGACTAGGTTTGAAAATCAATGAGCAGTTCTTC. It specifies CATSRLGLKINEQFF. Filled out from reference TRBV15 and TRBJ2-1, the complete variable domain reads DAMVIQNPRYQVTQFGKPVTLSCSQTLNHNVMYWYQQKSSQAPKLLFHYYDKDFNNEADTPDNFQSRRPNTSFCFLDIRSPGLGDTAMYLCATSRLGLKINEQFFGPGTRLTVL.

The DNA for the CDR3 is TGCGCCAGCAGGAGCGGGCAGGCTAGCACAGATACGCAGTATTTT. It specifies CASRSGQASTDTQYF. J is TRBJ2-3 and V is TRBV10-2; a possible D gene is TRBD2 (6 bases). The CDR3 is made up of 15 amino acids. Germline V gene lookup returns CDR1 WSHSY and CDR2 SAAADI. V gave up 6 bases and J gave up 0 bases, with 13 bases separating them.